These 15 T cell receptor beta chains came from one sample sequenced in a study of graft-versus-host responses after intestinal transplantation. Produced via immunoSEQ multiplex PCR; TCRdb's table is partial and in-frame only. The sample shows 20,000 or so clones, approximately 79% of them seen only once. The starting material, graft tissue, was processed to release intraepithelial and lamina propria lymphocytes. The source was ileum tissue, collected around 20 days after intestinal transplant. The receptors were sampled from a human patient who received an intestinal transplant, so some T cells may come from the graft donor.

The J gene is TRBJ1-2, the V gene TRBV5-6; a weak D match, TRBD1 (5 bases). Germline-derived CDR1 and CDR2 are SGHDT and YYEEEE. This CDR3 spans 13 amino acids. Trimming pared 2 bases from V and 8 bases from J, leaving 13 bases between. CDR3 DNA: TGTGCCAGCAGCTTTAAGTGGACACCCGGCTACACCTTC. This sequence encodes CASSFKWTPGYTF.

This clone was recorded only once. The gene calls are TRBV6-4 and TRBJ2-1; 8 bases align to TRBD2. Germline V CDR1 and CDR2: MRHNA, SNTAGT. CDR3 length: 13 residues. The junction had 7 bases not matched to a gene; V was cut back by 10 bases and J by 5 bases. The CDR3 loop is CATAGGDHNEQFF. The DNA of the CDR3 is TGTGCCACCGCGGGGGGAGACCACAATGAGCAGTTCTTC.

The table lists this clone with a few counts. Other DNA sequences in the sample encode the same CDR3. The V call is TRBV7-9, the J call TRBJ2-7; D unresolved. The CDR3 is 12 residues long. V was shortened by 1 base and J by 3 bases, with 4 bases between the two germline ends. CDR1 is SEHNR and CDR2 is FQNEAQ in the germline V gene (reference sequence). The DNA for the CDR3 is TGTGCCAGCAGCTTAGGGAGCTACGAGCAGTACTTC. Protein: CASSLGSYEQYF.

The rearrangement joins TRBV7-2 to TRBJ2-3; 12 bases are shared with TRBD2. V lost 5 bases, J lost 2 bases, and 11 bases stayed unmatched. The CDR3 consists of 18 residues. Germline V gene lookup returns CDR1 SGHTA and CDR2 FQGNSA. CDR3 nucleotide sequence: TGTGCCAGCAGCACCGGGACTAGCGGGTTCTCCCTCACAGATACGCAGTATTTT. Translation gives CASSTGTSGFSLTDTQYF.

The sample holds one count of this clone. This rearrangement joins TRBV30 to TRBJ2-7, with D possibly matching TRBD1 (5 bases). The CDR3 covers 11 residues. Trimming removed 5 bases at V and 0 bases at J, with 5 bases between. Germline CDR1 reads GTSNPN; CDR2 reads SVGIG (reference sequence). CDR3 sequence (DNA): TGTGCCTGGCAGGGCTCCTACGAGCAGTACTTC. Amino acid sequence: CAWQGSYEQYF.

This chain connects TRBV7-9 to TRBJ1-1; D is ambiguous. V lost 3 bases and J 10 bases, leaving 12 bases between the germline ends. CDR1 is SEHNR and CDR2 is FQNEAQ in the germline V gene (reference sequence). This CDR3 comprises 12 residues. The CDR3 region is CASSFAARAAFF. CDR3 nucleotide sequence: TGTGCCAGCAGCTTTGCGGCCCGCGCAGCTTTCTTT. Based on the CDR3 plus reference TRBV7-9 and TRBJ1-1, the full variable domain is DTGVSQNPRHKITKRGQNVTFRCDPISEHNRLYWYRQTLGQGPEFLTYFQNEAQLEKSRLLSDRFSAERPKGSFSTLEIQRTEQGDSAMYLCASSFAARAAFFGQGTRLTVV.

V is TRBV4-2 and J is TRBJ2-3; 11 positions agree with TRBD2. Trimming at V came to 1 base and at J to 4 bases, leaving 7 bases not matched to a gene. CDR1 and CDR2 from the germline V gene are LGHNA and YNFKEQ. The CDR3 contains 17 residues. The CDR3 DNA follows: TGTGCCAGCAGCCAAGTAACTAGCGGGGGTGGTGCAGATACGCAGTATTTT. It codes for CASSQVTSGGGADTQYF.

This chain links TRBV19 with TRBJ1-5, with 9 bases fitting TRBD1. This CDR3 has 14 amino acids. Germline trimming cut 4 bases from V and 7 bases from J; bases unmatched to any gene: 5. From germline, CDR1 is LNHDA and CDR2 SQIVND (reference sequence). CDR3 DNA sequence: TGTGCCAGTAGTACGGACAGGGGTAGACAGCCCCAGCATTTT. The encoded protein is CASSTDRGRQPQHF.

The chain recombines TRBV7-9 with TRBJ2-3, with 7 bases fitting TRBD2. CDR3 length: 16 residues. Germline-derived CDR1 and CDR2 are SEHNR and FQNEAQ (reference sequence). Trimming took 1 base from V and 3 from J; bases not matched to a gene: 7. The CDR3 region is CASSLGVGRTTDTQYF. In nucleotides, the CDR3 is TGTGCCAGCAGCTTAGGGGTCGGGAGGACGACAGATACGCAGTATTTT.

This chain joins TRBV28 and TRBJ2-5; TRBD1 is a possible D gene (6 bases). This CDR3 region has 16 residues. The germline V and J ends were trimmed by 0 bases and 5 bases, with 16 bases remaining between them. Germline V gene sequence: CDR1 MDHEN, CDR2 SYDVKM. The CDR3 is CASSLWLGAGKETQYF. As DNA, the CDR3 is TGTGCCAGCAGTTTATGGCTGGGGGCCGGGAAGGAGACCCAGTACTTC.

Points on this clone: The same CDR3 is also encoded by other DNA sequences in this sample. The chain recombines TRBV6-1 with TRBJ1-5; D perhaps matches TRBD1 (5 bases). Germline CDR1 MNHNS, CDR2 SASEGT. This CDR3 comprises 15 residues. Trimming removed 2 bases at V and 2 bases at J, with 10 bases between. Here the CDR3 reads CASSERGRGNQPQHF. CDR3 bases: TGTGCCAGCAGTGAAAGGGGAAGAGGCAATCAGCCCCAGCATTTT.

The J gene is TRBJ1-1, the V gene TRBV7-9, with a weak D call TRBD1 (5 bases). The V gene lost 1 base and the J gene lost 5 bases, with 14 bases spanning the gap. This CDR3 comprises 15 residues. The V gene's germline CDR1 is SEHNR and CDR2 FQNEAQ (reference sequence). CDR3 nucleotides: TGTGCCAGCAGCTTAGTAATGGCGACAGTTACTGAAGCTTTCTTT. The encoded protein is CASSLVMATVTEAFF.

The V call is TRBV27, the J call TRBJ2-7; D is unresolved. The CDR3 runs to 14 residues. The germline V gene encodes CDR1 MNHEY and CDR2 SMNVEV (reference sequence). Between the trimmed V and J ends, which lost 3 bases and 2 bases, there was a span of 11 bases. In nucleotides, the CDR3 is TGTGCCAGCAGTTTTGAACTTTTTACCTACGAGCAGTACTTC. Translated: CASSFELFTYEQYF.

The table lists this clone with a count of one. The V and J genes are TRBV15 and TRBJ1-5; maybe TRBD1 (6 bases). Germline-derived CDR1 and CDR2 are LNHNV and YYDKDF (reference sequence). Trimming took off 2 bases at V and 2 bases at J, with 16 bases between the two ends. This CDR3 region has 17 residues. The CDR3: CATSRNKGVIGNQPQHF. Written as DNA, the CDR3 is TGTGCCACCAGCAGAAATAAGGGGGTAATAGGCAATCAGCCCCAGCATTTT.

DNA for the CDR3: TGTGCCAGCTCACGGAACCGGGACACAGAGCAGTACTTC. This codes for CASSRNRDTEQYF. The chain has TRBV18 and TRBJ2-7; TRBD1 might be the D (6 bases). In germline, CDR1 is KGHSH, CDR2 LQKENI. V gave up 4 bases and J gave up 7 bases, with 14 bases separating them. The CDR3 totals 13 residues.